This TCR beta chain came from a study of blood T cell repertoires in COVID-19. About the research overall: Spain, Italy and the United States supplied samples that represented acute and convalescent COVID-19. PBMCs, B-cell-depleted T cells, or T cells provided the cDNA or gDNA that made up the material.

CDR1 and CDR2 (germline): SGHNT, YYREEE (reference sequence). With 5 bases removed from V and 4 bases from J, the gap between germline ends came to 12 bases. This CDR3 region has 13 residues. In the original workflow: Estimates of nucleated cell counts were drawn from the amplification of reference gene primers. TCRdb's copy holds only in-frame clones and misses some; the assay was immunoSEQ multiplex PCR. For V, J and clone size, that table is used; D and trimming come from the DNA. The sample has roughly 120,000 clones, 60% to 80% seen once. V usage is TRBV5-4 and J usage is TRBJ1-1; D uncertain. The source of this sequence is a woman aged 80 or older with active or convalescent COVID-19. The sequencing input was peripheral blood. CDR3 nucleotides: TGTGCCAGCAGTCAGCCGGCGGCCACTGAAGCTTTCTTT. This sequence encodes CASSQPAATEAFF.